The rows below give T cell receptor beta chains drawn from one sample of a study of beta chain features in type 1 diabetes. This table comes from immunoSEQ multiplex PCR, and its TCRdb copy is limited to in-frame clones, with some not included. The sample includes hundreds of thousands of clones, roughly 16% seen only once; the top ten take around 0.095%. Sequenced: naive CD4+ T cells from blood. These receptors all come from a man younger than 35 in good health. Each CDR3 is given with its conserved first and last residue. The D gene is left open where the match is weak. Size tells how often a clone was seen (once, few, many) or the class of an expanded clone, and some rows leave it out.

CDR3aa	CDR3nt	d_gene	v_gene	j_gene	abundance
CSVAIRQGGYTF	TGCAGCGTTGCTATCCGACAGGGAGGCTACACCTTC	TRBD1	TRBV29-1	TRBJ1-2	NA
CSVARAQETQYF	TGCAGCGTTGCCCGGGCTCAAGAGACCCAGTACTTC	NA	TRBV29-1	TRBJ2-5	few
CASSVEAMIRNTIYF	TGTGCCAGCAGTGTTGAGGCGATGATCCGAAACACCATATATTTT	NA	TRBV6-1	TRBJ1-3	few
CASRTGTQETQYF	TGCGCCAGCAGGACAGGGACTCAAGAGACCCAGTACTTC	NA	TRBV5-1	TRBJ2-5	NA
CASSVGVWSSGNTIYF	TGTGCCAGCAGCGTTGGGGTATGGTCTAGTGGAAACACCATATATTTT	NA	TRBV9	TRBJ1-3	few
CSVTPDSKNTEAFF	TGCAGCGTAACCCCGGACAGCAAGAACACTGAAGCTTTCTTT	NA	TRBV29-1	TRBJ1-1	few
CASSLGGDRSIATNEKLFF	TGTGCCAGCAGCTTAGGTGGGGACAGGAGTATTGCAACTAATGAAAAACTGTTTTTT	TRBD1	TRBV5-4	TRBJ1-4	NA
CATDGRQGYQPQHF	TGTGCCACCGATGGGAGACAGGGATATCAGCCCCAGCATTTT	TRBD1	TRBV19	TRBJ1-5	few
CASTMGQGRFQYF	TGTGCCAGTACGATGGGACAGGGGCGTTTTCAGTATTTT	TRBD1	TRBV19	TRBJ2-3	few
CASSSSLGQFF	TGTGCCAGCAGCTCTAGCTTGGGGCAGTTCTTC	NA	TRBV2	TRBJ2-1	few
CASSRTALSGNTIYF	TGTGCCAGCAGTCGGACAGCCCTATCTGGAAACACCATATATTTT	NA	TRBV6-5	TRBJ1-3	NA
CASHRGRREKLFF	TGTGCCAGTCACAGGGGGCGAAGGGAAAAACTGTTTTTT	TRBD1	TRBV7-8	TRBJ1-4	NA
CSVLRDRGAGELFF	TGCAGCGTTCTCCGGGACAGGGGGGCCGGGGAGCTGTTTTTT	TRBD1	TRBV29-1	TRBJ2-2	NA
CASSPLAGGPGDEQFF	TGCGCCAGCAGTCCTCTAGCGGGAGGGCCGGGCGATGAGCAGTTCTTC	TRBD2	TRBV4-1	TRBJ2-1	few
CASGRDREQHSHGYTF	TGTGCTAGTGGCCGGGACAGGGAACAACATTCACATGGCTACACCTTC	TRBD1	TRBV12-5	TRBJ1-2	few
CASSLGPAGLTGELFF	TGCGCCAGCAGCTTGGGGCCAGCGGGCCTCACCGGGGAGCTGTTTTTT	NA	TRBV5-1	TRBJ2-2	NA
CASRPRGVPLAKNIQYF	TGTGCCAGCAGGCCACGGGGAGTCCCTTTAGCCAAAAACATTCAGTACTTC	NA	TRBV7-2	TRBJ2-4	NA
CASSLTSWQETQYF	TGTGCCAGCAGCTTAACCTCCTGGCAAGAGACCCAGTACTTC	NA	TRBV11-1	TRBJ2-5	NA
CASRYYGANTEAFF	TGTGCCAGCAGATATTACGGCGCGAACACTGAAGCTTTCTTT	NA	TRBV11-2	TRBJ1-1	NA
CASSQEGRFNSPLHF	TGCGCCAGCAGCCAAGAGGGACGGTTTAATTCACCCCTCCACTTT	NA	TRBV4-3	TRBJ1-6	few
CASSSPDRSSYEQYF	TGTGCCAGCAGCTCCCCGGACAGATCCTCCTACGAGCAGTACTTC	NA	TRBV7-2	TRBJ2-7	NA
CASSPTGTSVETQYF	TGCGCCAGCAGCCCGACCGGGACTAGCGTTGAGACCCAGTACTTC	TRBD2	TRBV4-1	TRBJ2-5	few
CASSPVRRESTEAFF	TGTGCCAGCAGCCCCGTCCGGAGGGAGAGCACTGAAGCTTTCTTT	NA	TRBV11-2	TRBJ1-1	few
CASRVTSGEYEQYF	TGTGCCAGTAGGGTGACTAGCGGGGAATACGAGCAGTACTTC	TRBD2	TRBV19	TRBJ2-7	few
CASSSYQVDRGAEAFF	TGTGCCAGCAGCTCTTACCAGGTTGACCGGGGGGCTGAAGCTTTCTTT	NA	TRBV4-2	TRBJ1-1	few
CASSPHGGSGRGLQETQYF	TGTGCCAGCAGCCCCCATGGGGGTAGCGGGAGGGGGCTCCAAGAGACCCAGTACTTC	TRBD2	TRBV7-2	TRBJ2-5	few
CAISESPASGRYEQYF	TGTGCCATCAGTGAGTCACCGGCTAGCGGGCGGTACGAGCAGTACTTC	TRBD2	TRBV10-3	TRBJ2-7	NA
CASSAALAESQETQYF	TGTGCCAGCAGCGCGGCCCTAGCGGAGAGCCAAGAGACCCAGTACTTC	TRBD2	TRBV9	TRBJ2-5	NA
CASSPGRGPEAFF	TGTGCCAGCTCACCCGGGAGGGGACCTGAAGCTTTCTTT	NA	TRBV18	TRBJ1-1	NA
CASSFPIPQGPMNTEAFF	TGTGCCAGCAGCTTTCCAATTCCCCAGGGGCCCATGAACACTGAAGCTTTCTTT	NA	TRBV7-9	TRBJ1-1	few
CASSLVQVIMNTEAFF	TGTGCCAGCAGTTTAGTGCAGGTTATAATGAACACTGAAGCTTTCTTT	NA	TRBV28	TRBJ1-1	few
CASSSLGQGAYEQYF	TGTGCCAGCAGCTCCTTGGGACAGGGGGCCTACGAGCAGTACTTC	TRBD1	TRBV7-9	TRBJ2-7	few
CASSQDLLGYTDTQYF	TGTGCCAGCAGCCAAGATTTACTAGGGTACACAGATACGCAGTATTTT	NA	TRBV14	TRBJ2-3	few
CASSQAGQEFSYEQYF	TGCGCCAGCAGCCAAGCGGGTCAGGAGTTCTCCTACGAGCAGTACTTC	NA	TRBV5-1	TRBJ2-7	NA
CASRSWGSPLHF	TGTGCCAGCAGATCGTGGGGGTCACCCCTCCACTTT	NA	TRBV7-9	TRBJ1-6	NA
CASSPRTVSGAEAFF	TGTGCCAGCTCACCGCGGACAGTGTCGGGCGCTGAAGCTTTCTTT	NA	TRBV18	TRBJ1-1	NA
CASSLAGVVAGYTQYF	TGTGCCAGCAGCTTAGCGGGGGTGGTAGCGGGGTATACGCAGTATTTT	TRBD2	TRBV7-2	TRBJ2-3	NA
CASGGGFYEAFF	TGTGCCAGCGGCGGAGGGTTTTATGAAGCTTTCTTT	NA	TRBV28	TRBJ1-1	NA
CASRAAPPAAGIYEQYF	TGTGCCAGCAGAGCTGCTCCACCCGCGGCAGGGATCTACGAGCAGTACTTC	NA	TRBV27	TRBJ2-7	few
CASSYGTGAKNIQYF	TGCGCCAGCAGTTACGGGACAGGGGCCAAAAACATTCAGTACTTC	TRBD1	TRBV5-1	TRBJ2-4	NA
CAGKGLGYEQYF	TGTGCCGGAAAAGGGCTTGGGTACGAGCAGTACTTC	NA	TRBV2	TRBJ2-7	few
CASSPWDVGPAKNIQYF	TGTGCCAGCTCACCGTGGGACGTGGGCCCAGCCAAAAACATTCAGTACTTC	NA	TRBV18	TRBJ2-4	few
CASSRSPGQRNNEQFF	TGCGCCAGCAGCAGATCTCCGGGACAGAGGAACAATGAGCAGTTCTTC	TRBD1	TRBV5-1	TRBJ2-1	few
CASTRQGERYGYTF	TGTGCCAGTACCCGACAGGGCGAGCGGTATGGCTACACCTTC	TRBD1	TRBV19	TRBJ1-2	NA
CASSPGDTIYF	TGTGCCAGCAGCCCCGGGGACACCATATATTTT	NA	TRBV13	TRBJ1-3	NA
CASSPATYEQYF	TGCGCCAGCAGCCCGGCAACCTACGAGCAGTACTTC	NA	TRBV5-1	TRBJ2-7	few
CAWSLRSYGYTF	TGTGCCTGGAGCCTCAGGTCTTATGGCTACACCTTC	NA	TRBV30	TRBJ1-2	NA